This record looks at one T cell receptor (beta chain) sequence and its context. The sample originates from a study of OX40 agonist ivuxolimab in advanced cancers. The assay was immunoSEQ multiplex PCR, and TCRdb's table has in-frame clones only and misses some. The table includes over 50,000 clones, around 88% detected once. The CDR3 extends over 14 amino acids. Looked up from germline, CDR1 is MDHEN and CDR2 is SYDVKM. V was shortened by 1 base and J by 2 bases, with 6 bases between the two germline ends. The material was CD4+ or CD8+ T cells sorted from blood, obtained in a trial of the OX40 agonist ivuxolimab. This TCR came from an adult with an advanced solid tumor such as melanoma, head and neck, liver or kidney cancer. This sequence joins TRBV28 and TRBJ2-4; TRBD1 is a possible D gene (5 bases). CDR3: CASSLSGPKNIQYF. In DNA form, the CDR3 reads TGTGCCAGCAGTTTATCAGGGCCCAAAAACATTCAGTACTTC.